What follows describes a single T cell receptor beta chain. Its antigen is not known. PCR involved 60 Vbeta and 13 Jbeta primers. TCRdb's copy holds only in-frame clones and misses some; the assay was immunoSEQ multiplex PCR. Here the sample spans under 250,000 clones, roughly 87% being singletons. The sample belongs to a study of cytomegalovirus exposure and HLA in healthy donors. Study-level findings and limits: Within an earlier analysis, most TCR beta V segments proved productive either about 90% or about 30% of the time.

This CDR3 spans 14 amino acids. CDR1 is SQVTM and CDR2 is ANQGSEA in the germline V gene. V was cut by 4 bases and J by 2 bases, with 15 bases left in between. This TCR came from a middle-aged man in good health and CMV-seropositive. Sequenced: PBMCs. V and J are TRBV29-1 and TRBJ2-7; a weak D match, TRBD2 (6 bases). For the CDR3, the DNA is TGCAGCGTTGTTATACCGGGACTTCCCTACGAGCAGTACTTC. Amino acid sequence: CSVVIPGLPYEQYF.